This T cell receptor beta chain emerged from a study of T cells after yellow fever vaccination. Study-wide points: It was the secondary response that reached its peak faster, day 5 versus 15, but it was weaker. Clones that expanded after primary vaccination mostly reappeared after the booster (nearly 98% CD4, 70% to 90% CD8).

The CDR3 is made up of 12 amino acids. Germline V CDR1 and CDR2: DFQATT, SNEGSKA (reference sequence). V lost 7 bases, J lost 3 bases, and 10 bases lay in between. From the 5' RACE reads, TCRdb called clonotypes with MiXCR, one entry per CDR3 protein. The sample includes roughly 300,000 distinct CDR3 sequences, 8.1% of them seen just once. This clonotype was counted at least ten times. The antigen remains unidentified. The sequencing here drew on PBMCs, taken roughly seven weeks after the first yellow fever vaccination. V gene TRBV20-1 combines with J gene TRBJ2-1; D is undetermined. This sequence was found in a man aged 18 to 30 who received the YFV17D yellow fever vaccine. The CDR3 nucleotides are TGCAGTGTCCCGAGCGTCTACAATGAGCAGTTCTTC. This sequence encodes CSVPSVYNEQFF.